Listed below are T cell receptor beta chains from one sample, sequenced in a study of human T cells and chemical hapten exposure. TCRdb used MiXCR to reprocess the RACE reads, holding one entry per CDR3 protein. Here the sample spans about 160,000 distinct CDR3 sequences, roughly 25% being singletons. This material consisted of whole blood, taken in connection with sensitization to the hapten diphenylcyclopropenone (DPC). Every receptor here comes from a woman between 18 and 30 years old with alopecia areata. Some clones in this sample may be carry-over from other donors' samples. CDR3s include the opening cysteine and the closing phenylalanine or tryptophan. A D gene is named only where the DNA matches it firmly. The listing skips clone size in some rows; elsewhere it reads once, few, many or a size class.

j_call: TRBJ2-1; cdr3_length: 16; clone_size: NA; d_call: TRBD2; v_call: TRBV9; cdr3_nt: TGTGCCAGCAGCGCCCCGACTAGCGGGGGGGCCGATGAGCAGTTCTTC; cdr3_aa: CASSAPTSGGADEQFF
j_call: TRBJ2-7; cdr3_length: 14; clone_size: many; d_call: TRBD2; v_call: TRBV29-1; cdr3_nt: TGCAGCGTTGATGCCAGCGGGAGAACTGACGAGCAGTACTTC; cdr3_aa: CSVDASGRTDEQYF
j_call: TRBJ2-1; cdr3_length: 16; clone_size: NA; d_call: TRBD2; v_call: TRBV4-1; cdr3_nt: TGCGCCAGCAGCCCAGGAAGCGGGGTAGGCGGCAATGAGCAGTTCTTC; cdr3_aa: CASSPGSGVGGNEQFF
j_call: TRBJ1-2; cdr3_length: 16; clone_size: NA; d_call: NA; v_call: TRBV4-1; cdr3_nt: TGCGCCAGCAGCCAAGATTGGGGCAGCTTAAACTATGGCTACACCTTC; cdr3_aa: CASSQDWGSLNYGYTF
j_call: TRBJ2-3; cdr3_length: 15; clone_size: NA; d_call: NA; v_call: TRBV9; cdr3_nt: TGTGCCAGCAGCGTAGTCAAAGGGACCACAGATACGCAGTATTTT; cdr3_aa: CASSVVKGTTDTQYF
j_call: TRBJ2-3; cdr3_length: 15; clone_size: NA; d_call: NA; v_call: TRBV5-1; cdr3_nt: TGCGCCAGCAGCTTGGTTGGCCTTCCGGGCGATACGCAGTATTTT; cdr3_aa: CASSLVGLPGDTQYF
j_call: TRBJ2-6; cdr3_length: 13; clone_size: few; d_call: NA; v_call: TRBV29-1; cdr3_nt: TGCAGCGCTGCCGCCTCTGGGGCCAACGTCCTGACTTTC; cdr3_aa: CSAAASGANVLTF
j_call: TRBJ2-5; cdr3_length: 15; clone_size: NA; d_call: TRBD1; v_call: TRBV7-2; cdr3_nt: TGTGCCAGCAGCTTGTCCAGGGGGCAAAAAGAGACCCAGTACTTC; cdr3_aa: CASSLSRGQKETQYF
j_call: TRBJ2-3; cdr3_length: 15; clone_size: NA; d_call: NA; v_call: TRBV9; cdr3_nt: TGTGCCAGCAGCGTCGGTATCACGAGCACAGATACGCAGTATTTT; cdr3_aa: CASSVGITSTDTQYF
j_call: TRBJ2-5; cdr3_length: 12; clone_size: many; d_call: NA; v_call: TRBV20-1; cdr3_nt: TGCAGTGGGCGGCCGGGGGCGGAGACCCAGTACTTC; cdr3_aa: CSGRPGAETQYF
j_call: TRBJ2-1; cdr3_length: 14; clone_size: many; d_call: TRBD2; v_call: TRBV20-1; cdr3_nt: TGCAGTGCTAGCCCCCTAGCGGGGGGCCGTCCGCAGTTCTTC; cdr3_aa: CSASPLAGGRPQFF
j_call: TRBJ2-2; cdr3_length: 14; clone_size: many; d_call: NA; v_call: TRBV11-2; cdr3_nt: TGTGCCAGCAGCTTAGCCCCCGGCACCGGGGAGCTGTTTTTT; cdr3_aa: CASSLAPGTGELFF
j_call: TRBJ1-1; cdr3_length: 17; clone_size: many; d_call: TRBD1; v_call: TRBV9; cdr3_nt: TGTGCCAGCAGCACCAAAAGGACAGGGGGGTCGAACACTGAAGCTTTCTTT; cdr3_aa: CASSTKRTGGSNTEAFF
j_call: TRBJ2-1; cdr3_length: 16; clone_size: NA; d_call: NA; v_call: TRBV5-6; cdr3_nt: TGTGCCAGCAGCCCGGAGACAGGAAGCTCCTACAATGAGCAGTTCTTC; cdr3_aa: CASSPETGSSYNEQFF
j_call: TRBJ2-3; cdr3_length: 16; clone_size: few; d_call: TRBD1; v_call: TRBV9; cdr3_nt: TGTGCCAGCAGCGTAGAGGACAGGGGGCGAGGAGATACGCAGTATTTT; cdr3_aa: CASSVEDRGRGDTQYF
j_call: TRBJ1-5; cdr3_length: 16; clone_size: few; d_call: TRBD1; v_call: TRBV4-1; cdr3_nt: TGCGCCAGCAGCCAAGGGGGACAGGGGCGCAATCAGCCCCAGCATTTT; cdr3_aa: CASSQGGQGRNQPQHF
j_call: TRBJ1-1; cdr3_length: 18; clone_size: NA; d_call: NA; v_call: TRBV21-1; cdr3_nt: TGTGCCAGCAGCAAAGATATGGGACAGCTAGCGATGAACACTGAAGCTTTCTTT; cdr3_aa: CASSKDMGQLAMNTEAFF
j_call: TRBJ1-2; cdr3_length: 15; clone_size: NA; d_call: NA; v_call: TRBV7-2; cdr3_nt: TGTGCCAGCAGCTTAGAACCATTCCCCTACTATGGCTACACCTTC; cdr3_aa: CASSLEPFPYYGYTF
j_call: TRBJ2-7; cdr3_length: 14; clone_size: NA; d_call: NA; v_call: TRBV18; cdr3_nt: TGTGCCAGCTCACCTCAGGGGTCCTACTACGAGCAGTACTTC; cdr3_aa: CASSPQGSYYEQYF
j_call: TRBJ1-2; cdr3_length: 15; clone_size: NA; d_call: TRBD1; v_call: TRBV5-1; cdr3_nt: TGCGCCAGCAGCTTGGAGACAGGGGGCTCTGAGGGCTACACCTTC; cdr3_aa: CASSLETGGSEGYTF
j_call: TRBJ2-1; cdr3_length: 17; clone_size: few; d_call: TRBD2; v_call: TRBV4-3; cdr3_nt: TGCGCCAGCAGCCAAGATTTGAGGCTAGCGGGAGTAAATGAGCAGTTCTTC; cdr3_aa: CASSQDLRLAGVNEQFF
j_call: TRBJ1-4; cdr3_length: 14; clone_size: NA; d_call: TRBD1; v_call: TRBV18; cdr3_nt: TGTGACAGCTCGCCCCAGGGGGTTAATGAAAAACTGTTTTTT; cdr3_aa: CDSSPQGVNEKLFF